The clone carrying this T cell receptor (beta chain) was counted a few times. Its antigen remains unknown. This record comes from a study of beta chain features in type 1 diabetes. Each donor gave one heparinised blood draw averaging around 0.12 L. Sorting of CD4+ naive, central memory, regulatory and stem cell-like memory cells was performed via CD45RO/CCR7/CD25/CD127/CD95/CD27. Study-wide findings and caveats: Among patients with Type 1 diabetes, TCRB CDR3s were moderately but significantly shorter in every one of the four CD4+ subsets. A greater similarity of naive, central memory and Treg TCRB repertoires was seen among patients than among healthy donors.

Germline CDR1 is SGHNT and CDR2 is YENEEA. The CDR3 covers 12 residues. V was shortened by 5 bases and J by 6 bases, with 9 bases between the two germline ends. The study reverse transcribed the entire isolated RNA, so it sequenced expressed TCRB transcripts. Profiling relied on immunoSEQ multiplex PCR, and the TCRdb table lists in-frame clones only, not all of them. Among 300,000 to 400,000 clones, roughly 14% were seen once, and the ten largest hold roughly 0.015%. This chain uses TRBV11-3 with TRBJ2-3; D perhaps matches TRBD2 (6 bases). Sequencing input: naive CD4+ T cells from blood. The sequence was collected from a woman aged 18-29 years with type 1 diabetes. Here the CDR3 DNA reads TGTGCCAGCAGCCCAGGGAGGGATACGCAGTATTTT. Its translation: CASSPGRDTQYF.